This T cell receptor beta chain was observed in a study of early T cells in non-severe SARS-CoV-2 infection. The study's findings and limits: Anti-spike CD8 specificities were favored by VDJdb matching, whose results missed private and CD4 specificities.

Each CDR3 protein gets one entry after TCRdb re-called the 5' RACE reads with MiXCR. Of roughly 86,000 distinct CDR3 sequences in the sample, 6% to 7% are singletons; the top ten hold roughly 7.8%. Germline CDR1 reads ENHRY; CDR2 reads SYGVKD. This CDR3 is built from 13 residues. Trimming removed 7 bases at V and 5 bases at J, with 13 bases between. Many counts were recorded for this clonotype. What it recognizes is unknown. The chain employs TRBV10-3 and TRBJ2-3; D is unclear. The clonotype comes from an adult who was a healthcare worker with PCR-confirmed SARS-CoV-2 infection or an uninfected control (not recorded which). The sample consisted of whole blood. The CDR3 reads CAIKDPWEDTQYF. CDR3 nucleotide sequence: TGTGCCATCAAGGACCCATGGGAAGATACGCAGTATTTT.